This TCR beta chain was documented in a study of shared clonotypes between healthy human individuals. In germline, CDR1 is MNHNY, CDR2 SVGAGI (reference sequence). V was pared by 2 bases and J by 5 bases, with 15 bases between. The length of the CDR3 is 15 residues. Repertoires were generated with immunoSEQ multiplex PCR, while TCRdb's copy carries only in-frame clones and drops some. The sample shows about 1.4 million clones, roughly 97% of them seen only once. The receptor comes from a man younger than 40 in good health. This chain links TRBV6-6 with TRBJ1-2, with D tentatively TRBD1 (5 bases). The sequenced material came from naive CD4+ T cells sorted from blood. The subset: CD45RA+ positively selected. The CDR3, as DNA: TGTGCCAGCAGTTACCCCGGGGGTAAGGGATATGGCTACACCTTC. Translation gives CASSYPGGKGYGYTF.